These 21 T cell receptor beta chains were sequenced from one sample in a study of T cell changes during pregnancy in multiple sclerosis. The method was immunoSEQ multiplex PCR; TCRdb's version includes in-frame clones alone and lacks a portion of them. The table lists under 85,000 clones, roughly 88% of them singletons. The specimen comprised peripheral blood, sampled after pregnancy. These receptors came from a female donor in good health, enrolled as a control in a pregnancy study.

The gene calls are TRBV28 and TRBJ2-2, with D perhaps matching TRBD2 (5 bases). The germline V gene encodes CDR1 MDHEN and CDR2 SYDVKM. V lost 1 base and J 1 base, leaving 19 bases between the germline ends. The CDR3 totals 19 residues. CDR3 sequence reads: CASSLYERGWQENTGELFF. The DNA for the CDR3 is TGTGCCAGCAGTTTATATGAACGGGGTTGGCAGGAGAACACCGGGGAGCTGTTTTTT.

In its sample, this clone was seen once. The chain couples TRBV7-2 to TRBJ1-2; no clear D gene. V was shortened by 0 bases and J by 1 base, with 12 bases between the two germline ends. The CDR3 length is 16 residues. Per germline, CDR1 SGHTA and CDR2 FQGNSA. The CDR3 region is CASSLALGDINYGYTF. CDR3 in DNA: TGTGCCAGCAGCTTAGCGCTAGGTGATATTAACTATGGCTACACCTTC.

The chain employs TRBV7-9 and TRBJ2-3; 9 nucleotides line up with TRBD1. Germline V gene lookup returns CDR1 SEHNR and CDR2 FQNEAQ (reference sequence). Losses at the gene ends were 5 bases for V and 5 bases for J; bases not matched to a gene: 8. CDR3 length equals 15 residues. CDR3 region: CASSLGDREGDTQYF. CDR3 nucleotide sequence: TGTGCCAGCAGCCTCGGGGACAGGGAGGGAGATACGCAGTATTTT.

This clone is a singleton in its sample. The genes are TRBV12-2 and TRBJ2-7; the D call in the table, TRBD2, was not verified against the DNA. TRBV12-2 is shown as a pseudogene. The CDR3 length is 15 residues. The DNA for the CDR3 is TGTGCAAGTCGCTTAGCGGGAGGGCACTCCTACGAGCAGTACTTC. This sequence encodes CASRLAGGHSYEQYF.

V and J are TRBV30 and TRBJ1-6; a weak D match, TRBD1 (5 bases). The V and J ends lost 3 bases and 7 bases respectively, with 13 bases between them. This CDR3 contains 14 residues. Germline V gives CDR1 GTSNPN, CDR2 SVGIG (reference sequence). CDR3 DNA sequence: TGTGCCTGGAGCTACGTGGGGGGAAATTCACCCCTCCACTTT. Residues: CAWSYVGGNSPLHF.

This chain links TRBV30 with TRBJ1-2; D gene unclear. Germline lookup yields CDR1 GTSNPN and CDR2 SVGIG (reference sequence). Trimming removed 2 bases from V and 2 bases from J, with 6 bases in between. The CDR3 loop spans 12 amino acids. The CDR3 here is CAWSQVNYGYTF. CDR3 nucleotide sequence: TGTGCCTGGAGTCAGGTGAACTATGGCTACACCTTC.

The chain couples TRBV5-4 to TRBJ2-7; 9 bases line up with TRBD2. CDR3 length: 16 residues. V lost 3 bases and J lost 4; bases outside the gene matches: 11. CDR1 and CDR2 from the germline V gene are SGHNT and YYREEE (reference sequence). The chain's CDR3 is CASSYVGGGAPYEQYF. The CDR3 DNA sequence: TGTGCCAGCAGCTACGTGGGCGGGGGGGCGCCATACGAGCAGTACTTC.

The chain couples TRBV9 to TRBJ2-3; TRBD2 aligns across 8 bases. V was clipped by 2 bases and J by 2 bases; unmatched bases: 13. Germline assignment: CDR1 SGDLS and CDR2 YYNGEE. This CDR3 has 18 amino acids. The CDR3 reads CASSVDPPTSGLTDTQYF. The CDR3, as DNA: TGTGCCAGCAGCGTGGACCCGCCAACTAGCGGCCTCACAGATACGCAGTATTTT.

The chain joins TRBV30 to TRBJ1-1, with D unclear. This CDR3 is built from 14 residues. Germline values: CDR1 GTSNPN, CDR2 SVGIG (reference sequence). V shed 7 bases and J shed 3 bases, with 18 bases lying between them. The CDR3 DNA reads TGTGCCTCGACCAAAGAGCAGGTCGACACTGAAGCTTTCTTT. Translated: CASTKEQVDTEAFF.

CDR3: CASSEGQGGTDTQYF. CDR3 in DNA: TGCGCCAGCAGCGAAGGACAGGGTGGCACAGATACGCAGTATTTT. The gene calls are TRBV4-3 and TRBJ2-3, with TRBD1 identical over 8 bases. The CDR3 totals 15 residues. The trim removed 5 bases at V and 1 base at J, leaving 5 bases unmatched. CDR1 is LGHNA, CDR2 YSLEER, per germline.

The chain is built from TRBV4-1 and TRBJ1-3; 8 positions match TRBD1. Germline V lookup: CDR1 MGHRA, CDR2 YSYEKL. V dropped 4 bases and J dropped 3; count of bases not matched to a gene: 8. The CDR3 loop spans 16 amino acids. In DNA, the CDR3 is TGCGCCAGCAGCCTCCGGACAGGGTCGATTGGAAACACCATATATTTT. It specifies CASSLRTGSIGNTIYF.

The chain couples TRBV19 to TRBJ1-1; 8 positions match TRBD1. Germline V gives CDR1 LNHDA, CDR2 SQIVND (reference sequence). With 2 bases clipped from V and 3 bases from J, the junction kept 2 bases outside the gene matches. This CDR3 is built from 14 residues. The CDR3 loop reads CASSIQGADTEAFF. The DNA for the CDR3 is TGTGCCAGTAGTATACAGGGGGCCGACACTGAAGCTTTCTTT.

This chain links TRBV10-3 with TRBJ2-1; 11 bases match TRBD2. The V segment lost 3 bases and the J segment 4 bases; nucleotides outside the gene matches: 5. The CDR3 sequence is 16 residues long. Per the germline V gene, CDR1 is ENHRY and CDR2 is SYGVKD. The CDR3, as DNA: TGTGCCATCAGTGAAGGTAGCGGGAGGGCATACAATGAGCAGTTCTTC. This codes for CAISEGSGRAYNEQFF.

This chain links TRBV7-2 with TRBJ2-7; 7 positions match TRBD2. This CDR3 contains 15 residues. The V segment lost 1 base and the J segment 4 bases; nucleotides outside the gene matches: 7. CDR1 and CDR2 from the germline V gene are SGHTA and FQGNSA. For the CDR3, the DNA is TGTGCCAGCAGCTTAGAAGGCGGGGGAAAGTACGAGCAGTACTTC. Amino acid sequence: CASSLEGGGKYEQYF.

The V and J genes are TRBV10-3 and TRBJ1-4; D perhaps matches TRBD1 (5 bases). Germline V lookup: CDR1 ENHRY, CDR2 SYGVKD. The V end was cut by 0 bases, the J end by 2 bases, with 7 bases between. The CDR3 is 15 residues long. The CDR3 region has the DNA TGTGCCATCAGTGAGTCGGGGGGTACTAATGAAAAACTGTTTTTT. It translates to CAISESGGTNEKLFF.

CDR3 nucleotide sequence: TGCAGCGTTGGGGGGGCAGGGGGCCGGGGCACTGAAGCTTTCTTT. Translating it yields CSVGGAGGRGTEAFF. The gene calls are TRBV29-1 and TRBJ1-1; TRBD1 matches at 8 bases. Per the germline V gene, CDR1 is SQVTM and CDR2 is ANQGSEA. V shed 4 bases and J 4 bases; nucleotides not matched to a gene: 11. This CDR3 region has 15 residues.

The chain uses TRBV7-9 and TRBJ2-7; D perhaps matches TRBD2 (5 bases). Deletions cut 5 bases from V and 12 bases from J, with 20 bases between. The CDR3 is made up of 13 amino acids. Germline CDR1 and CDR2: SEHNR and FQNEAQ (reference sequence). The CDR3 DNA reads TGTGCCAGCAGCCTATCCACGATGGGAGATCCGTACTTC. Its protein is CASSLSTMGDPYF.

The chain combines TRBV19 with TRBJ2-7, with D perhaps TRBD1 (6 bases). CDR1 is LNHDA and CDR2 is SQIVND in the germline V gene (reference sequence). V was cut by 5 bases and J by 6 bases, with 23 bases left in between. CDR3 size: 16 residues. CDR3 sequence: CASSRPGTPLVGEQYF. CDR3 nucleotides: TGTGCCAGTAGTCGTCCCGGGACACCCCTTGTCGGCGAGCAGTACTTC.

The gene calls are TRBV11-2 and TRBJ2-1; TRBD2 might be the D (5 bases). Germline V gene lookup returns CDR1 SGHAT and CDR2 FQNNGV. V was shortened by 1 base and J by 9 bases, with 16 bases between the two germline ends. The CDR3 consists of 15 residues. The CDR3 region is CASSLGASAGVEQFF. Here the CDR3 DNA reads TGTGCCAGCAGCTTAGGGGCGTCGGCCGGGGTTGAGCAGTTCTTC. Full variable domain (remainder filled in from reference TRBV11-2 and TRBJ2-1): EAGVAQSPRYKIIEKRQSVAFWCNPISGHATLYWYQQILGQGPKLLIQFQNNGVVDDSQLPKDRFSAERLKGVDSTLKIQPAKLEDSAVYLCASSLGASAGVEQFFGPGTRLTVL.

This rearrangement joins TRBV27 to TRBJ2-3, with a possible D match to TRBD2 (5 bases). CDR3 length: 16 amino acids. Trimming left V 4 bases short and J 4 bases short, with 18 bases between. CDR1 and CDR2 from the germline V gene are MNHEY and SMNVEV (reference sequence). The CDR3 nucleotides are TGTGCCAGCAGTTCCGCAGCCCGACTATCCCCAGATACGCAGTATTTT. It codes for CASSSAARLSPDTQYF.

V gene TRBV2 combines with J gene TRBJ1-1, with D possibly being TRBD1 (5 bases). Trimming stripped 7 bases from V and 0 bases from J, with 15 bases between. The CDR3 contains 15 residues. Germline-derived CDR1 and CDR2 are SNHLY and FYNNEI. CDR3 amino acids: CASTSRPGVNTEAFF. The CDR3 region has the DNA TGTGCCAGCACTTCCCGTCCGGGGGTGAACACTGAAGCTTTCTTT.